The rows below give T cell receptor beta chains drawn from one sample of a study of response to subunit inactivated influenza vaccine. TCRdb reprocessed the RT-PCR reads via MiXCR and lists one record per CDR3 protein. Of some 520,000 distinct CDR3 sequences detected, about 15% appear once; the ten largest clones hold approximately 3%. Sequences were derived from CD4+ T cells sorted from PBMCs, sampled 23 to 25 months after vaccination. These receptors originate from a man aged 45-69 years who received an inactivated influenza vaccine. Each CDR3 is given with its conserved first and last residue. Each record gives: D gene, V gene, clone size, J gene, CDR3 DNA, CDR3 protein. A D gene is named only where the DNA matches it firmly. For some rows the clone size is stated as once, few or many, or as a class when expanded; others skip it.

>TRBD2|TRBV4-2|.|TRBJ2-1
TGTGCCAGCAGCCAAGAAGCGGGAGTGTCGTCTGAGCAGTTCTTC
CASSQEAGVSSEQFF
>.|TRBV3-1|few|TRBJ1-2
TGTGTCAGCAGCCAGGGACGGGAAACTCGATATGGCTACACCTTC
CVSSQGRETRYGYTF
>.|TRBV12-3/TRBV12-4|few|TRBJ1-2
TGTGCCAGCACCCCCGAGGGGGACTATGGCTACACCTTC
CASTPEGDYGYTF
>TRBD1|TRBV6-1|.|TRBJ2-3
TGTGCCACCAACGGACAGGTCACAGATACGCAGTATTTT
CATNGQVTDTQYF
>TRBD2|TRBV20-1|few|TRBJ2-5
TGCAGTGCTAGAGATCCGCACCTAACTAGCGGGAGTAAACAGACCCAGTACTTC
CSARDPHLTSGSKQTQYF
>.|TRBV20-1|few|TRBJ2-1
TGCAGTGCGGAAGGGGGGGCCTACAATGAGCAGTTCTTC
CSAEGGAYNEQFF
>.|TRBV6-1|.|TRBJ2-1
TGTGCCAGCAGTACAGGACACCCCTCCTACAATGAGCAGTTCTTC
CASSTGHPSYNEQFF
>TRBD2|TRBV6-1|few|TRBJ2-1
TGTGCCAGCAGTCAGACTAGCGGAGGGGCCTACAATGAGCAGTTCTTC
CASSQTSGGAYNEQFF
>TRBD2|TRBV6-1|few|TRBJ2-1
TGTGCCAGCAGTCGTCCCGGGACTAGCGGGGGGGCCCAGTACAATGAGCAGTTCTTC
CASSRPGTSGGAQYNEQFF
>TRBD2|TRBV29-1|few|TRBJ2-1
TGCAGCGCTCCGAGACTAGCGGAGCCTGTGGACCATGAGCAGTTCTTC
CSAPRLAEPVDHEQFF
>TRBD1|TRBV12-3/TRBV12-4|.|TRBJ2-1
TGTGCCAGCAGTGCCAGGACAGGACGCTCCTACAATGAGCAGTTCTTC
CASSARTGRSYNEQFF
>TRBD1|TRBV5-1|.|TRBJ2-1
TGCGCCAGCAGCTGGGGGACAGGGATTGAAGAGCAGTTCTTC
CASSWGTGIEEQFF
>TRBD1|TRBV28|.|TRBJ1-5
TGTGCCAGCAGTTTATTTGGACAGGGCGGTCAGCCCCAGCATTTT
CASSLFGQGGQPQHF
>.|TRBV5-5|few|TRBJ1-2
TGTGCCAGCAGCTTGGCCAACGGGGATGGCTACACCTTC
CASSLANGDGYTF
>TRBD1|TRBV5-1|.|TRBJ2-7
TGCGCCAGCAGCTCTACGACAGGGCCCGTTTCCGAGCAGTACTTC
CASSSTTGPVSEQYF
>TRBD1|TRBV28|few|TRBJ1-1
TGTGCCAGCAGTCCCCCCCTGACAGGGCGGAACACTGAAGCTTTCTTT
CASSPPLTGRNTEAFF
>TRBD2|TRBV5-1|few|TRBJ2-2
TGCGCCAGCAGCAGGACTAGCGGGGGGGCGAACACCGGGGAGCTGTTTTTT
CASSRTSGGANTGELFF
>TRBD2|TRBV7-2|many|TRBJ2-3
TGTGCCAGCAGTCCGGGACTAGCAACAGATACGCAGTATTTT
CASSPGLATDTQYF
>TRBD1|TRBV10-3|few|TRBJ2-5
TGTGCCATCAGTGTTCCGGGACAGGGTAGGAAAGAGACCCAGTACTTC
CAISVPGQGRKETQYF
>.|TRBV20-1|few|TRBJ2-5
TGCAGTGCTAGAGACCCCCTGTTGACTCAAGAGACCCAGTACTTC
CSARDPLLTQETQYF
>.|TRBV12-3/TRBV12-4|.|TRBJ2-3
TGTGCCAGCAAGACTTCTAGCACAGATACGCAGTATTTT
CASKTSSTDTQYF
>.|TRBV28|.|TRBJ2-3
TGTGCCAGCAGTTTGTCTAGCGTGGGAGGGCAGTATTTT
CASSLSSVGGQYF
>.|TRBV20-1|few|TRBJ2-5
TGCAGTGCTAGCGCGGGCAGAGAAGAGACCCAGTACTTC
CSASAGREETQYF
>TRBD1|TRBV5-1|few|TRBJ2-2
TGCGCCAGCAGCGGGGGACAGCCTATGAACACCGGGGAGCTGTTTTTT
CASSGGQPMNTGELFF
>TRBD2|TRBV4-2|many|TRBJ2-1
TGTGCCAGCAGCCGCCCGGGAGGGGTAAGTGAGCAGTTCTTC
CASSRPGGVSEQFF
>TRBD2|TRBV5-6|few|TRBJ2-7
TGTGCCAGCAGCTTGTTCCAGCGGGAGAGGTACGAGCAGTACTTC
CASSLFQRERYEQYF
>TRBD2|TRBV29-1|.|TRBJ2-5
TGCAGCGCACGACCAGGACAAACGGGGGGGACCCAGTACTTC
CSARPGQTGGTQYF
>TRBD1|TRBV20-1|few|TRBJ1-2
TGCAGTGCTAAAACGACAGGGTCGAACTATGGCTACACCTTC
CSAKTTGSNYGYTF
>TRBD1|TRBV7-2|few|TRBJ2-7
TGTGCCAGCAGCTTATACAGGGGAGAGGCCTACGAGCAGTACTTC
CASSLYRGEAYEQYF
>TRBD1|TRBV19|few|TRBJ2-1
TGTGCCAGTAGTACCGTGGACAGGGGGCTCTACAATGAGCAGTTCTTC
CASSTVDRGLYNEQFF